Presented here are 22 T cell receptor beta chains from one specimen sequenced in a study of blood T cell repertoires in COVID-19. Method: immunoSEQ multiplex PCR; TCRdb's copy keeps in-frame clones and lacks some. Among 88,000 or so clones listed, over 75% were seen once. Material: peripheral blood. The receptors come from a man aged 55 to 70 with acute or convalescent COVID-19.

The chain combines TRBV5-1 with TRBJ2-5; D gene ambiguous. V lost 1 base and J lost 2, with 6 bases in between. Looked up from germline, CDR1 is SGHRS and CDR2 is YFSETQ. This CDR3 spans 13 amino acids. CDR3 nucleotides: TGCGCCAGCAGCTTGTTCGGTCAAGAGACCCAGTACTTC. It is translated as CASSLFGQETQYF.

This chain uses TRBV7-2 with TRBJ1-4; tentative D call: TRBD1 (6 bases). Trimming pared 2 bases from V and 8 bases from J, leaving 12 bases between. This CDR3 is 14 amino acids long. The germline gives CDR1 SGHTA, CDR2 FQGNSA. The CDR3 reads CASSLNREWEKLFF. CDR3 nucleotide sequence: TGTGCCAGCAGCTTAAACAGGGAATGGGAAAAACTGTTTTTT.

This chain uses TRBV2 with TRBJ1-2; possibly TRBD1 for D (6 bases). The germline V gene encodes CDR1 SNHLY and CDR2 FYNNEI. The CDR3 totals 12 residues. Trimming took 11 bases from V and 1 from J, leaving 11 bases between them. CDR3 in DNA: TGTGCCTGGGCAGGGGATAACTATGGCTACACCTTC. Translated, it gives CAWAGDNYGYTF. The variable domain in full, with the rest retrieved from reference TRBV2 and TRBJ1-2, is EPEVTQTPSHQVTQMGQEVILRCVPISNHLYFYWYRQILGQKVEFLVSFYNNEISEKSEIFDDQFSVERPDGSNFTLKIRSTKLEDSAMYFCAWAGDNYGYTFGSGTRLTVV.

The rearrangement joins TRBV12-3 or TRBV12-4 to TRBJ1-5; TRBD1 matches at 7 bases. The ends lost 6 bases at V and 5 bases at J; junction bases unmatched: 4. The CDR3 is 13 amino acids. In nucleotides, the CDR3 is TGTGCCAGCAGCCCCGACAGGGATCAGCCCCAGCATTTT. It specifies CASSPDRDQPQHF.

The V and J genes are TRBV20-1 and TRBJ2-1; D remains unclear. The CDR3 spans 11 residues. CDR1 is DFQATT, CDR2 SNEGSKA, per germline (reference sequence). V was trimmed by 3 bases and J by 6 bases, leaving 6 bases between them. For the CDR3, the DNA is TGCAGTGCTAGTATTAGCAATGAGCAGTTCTTC. Translating it yields CSASISNEQFF.

This clone was counted once. The chain couples TRBV12-5 to TRBJ2-1; a weak D match, TRBD1 (5 bases). Germline CDR1 LGHNT, CDR2 FRNRAP. This CDR3 spans 14 amino acids. The V end lost 5 bases, the J end lost 3 bases, and 11 bases lay between the germline ends. CDR3 DNA: TGTGCTAGTGGTCCTCAGGGAAACTACAATGAGCAGTTCTTC. It specifies CASGPQGNYNEQFF. Together with reference TRBV12-5 and TRBJ2-1, the CDR3 gives the full variable domain: DARVTQTPRHKVTEMGQEVTMRCQPILGHNTVFWYRQTMMQGLELLAYFRNRAPLDDSGMPKDRFSAEMPDATLATLKIQPSEPRDSAVYFCASGPQGNYNEQFFGPGTRLTVL.

V is TRBV7-2 and J is TRBJ2-1; 7 bases line up with TRBD2. The CDR3 totals 19 residues. With V trimmed by 4 bases and J by 0 bases, 15 bases remained unmatched. The germline V gene encodes CDR1 SGHTA and CDR2 FQGNSA. CDR3 nucleotides: TGTGCCAGCAGCTCCCAACTACAAACCGGGGGGAACTCCTACAATGAGCAGTTCTTC. It yields the protein CASSSQLQTGGNSYNEQFF.

The chain uses TRBV4-3 and TRBJ2-1; a weak D match, TRBD1 (5 bases). The CDR3 is made up of 13 amino acids. Germline lookup yields CDR1 LGHNA and CDR2 YSLEER. Between the trimmed V and J ends, which lost 0 bases and 11 bases, there was a span of 11 bases. The CDR3 loop is CASSQDREWKQFF. The CDR3 DNA reads TGCGCCAGCAGCCAAGACAGGGAATGGAAGCAGTTCTTC.

This chain joins TRBV9 and TRBJ2-7; D may be TRBD2 (6 bases). The CDR3 extends over 14 amino acids. Per germline, CDR1 SGDLS and CDR2 YYNGEE. Trimming pared 4 bases from V and 4 bases from J, leaving 15 bases between. The DNA for the CDR3 is TGTGCCAGCAGCCGCGGGGCGGGGCTATACGAGCAGTACTTC. The encoded protein is CASSRGAGLYEQYF.

This clone was found a few times. V and J are TRBV2 and TRBJ2-7; D may be TRBD1 (5 bases). CDR3 length: 15 amino acids. The ends were cut back, 7 bases at V and 3 bases at J, with 19 bases in the middle. The germline gives CDR1 SNHLY, CDR2 FYNNEI. CDR3 nucleotides: TGTGCCAGCACCGGACACGACGAACGGAACTACGAGCAGTACTTC. Its translation: CASTGHDERNYEQYF.

The chain has TRBV5-4 and TRBJ2-5; 8 positions match TRBD1. V shed 5 bases, J shed 5 bases, and the junction held 14 bases outside the gene matches. This CDR3 has 16 amino acids. Germline loops: CDR1 SGHNT, CDR2 YYREEE (reference sequence). CDR3 sequence (DNA): TGTGCCAGCAGTTCAACCGGGACAGGCGTCGGGGAGACCCAGTACTTC. Its protein is CASSSTGTGVGETQYF.

V usage is TRBV5-1 and J usage is TRBJ2-7; 7 bases map to TRBD1. The CDR3 runs to 15 residues. The V and J ends lost 3 bases and 2 bases, in that order; junction bases with no gene match: 8. Germline V gene lookup returns CDR1 SGHRS and CDR2 YFSETQ. CDR3 DNA: TGCGCCAGCAGCTCTACCGGGACAGCGGCCTACGAGCAGTACTTC. Residues: CASSSTGTAAYEQYF.

In this sample, this clone is large. This chain links TRBV6-5 with TRBJ2-1; 10 nucleotides agree with TRBD1. V lost 9 bases to trimming and J lost 0 bases; unmatched junction nucleotides: 2. Germline lookup yields CDR1 MNHEY and CDR2 SVGAGI. This CDR3 has 14 residues. The CDR3 sequence is CASRTGGSYNEQFF. CDR3 in DNA: TGTGCCAGTCGGACAGGGGGCTCCTACAATGAGCAGTTCTTC.

J is TRBJ2-3 and V is TRBV6-5; TRBD2 might be the D (6 bases). This CDR3 is built from 14 residues. Trimming took 6 bases from V and 5 from J, leaving 15 bases between them. The germline gives CDR1 MNHEY, CDR2 SVGAGI. The CDR3 reads CASRHRLVGDTQYF. The CDR3 DNA is TGTGCCAGCAGGCATAGACTAGTTGGAGATACGCAGTATTTT.

By share, this clone counts as medium-sized. The gene calls are TRBV7-2 and TRBJ1-2; D uncertain. V lost 2 bases and J 7 bases, leaving 5 bases between the germline ends. The CDR3 runs 11 residues. Germline CDR1 SGHTA, CDR2 FQGNSA. The CDR3 region has the DNA TGTGCCAGCAGCTTAACGGTTGGCTACACCTTC. Amino acid sequence: CASSLTVGYTF.

This chain links TRBV27 with TRBJ1-1; a possible D gene is TRBD1 (5 bases). This CDR3 is built from 15 residues. From germline, CDR1 is MNHEY and CDR2 SMNVEV (reference sequence). The V end was cut by 6 bases, the J end by 1 base, with 15 bases between. The CDR3 spells CASSPSTDRNTEAFF. The CDR3 DNA is TGTGCCAGCAGCCCTTCCACTGACAGGAACACTGAAGCTTTCTTT.

CDR3 nucleotide sequence: TGCGCCAGCAGCCTGGACGGGAACTATGGCTACACCTTC. This encodes CASSLDGNYGYTF. This chain joins TRBV5-1 and TRBJ1-2; D is uncertain. V shed 4 bases and J shed 2 bases, with 9 bases lying between them. The CDR3 totals 13 residues. Germline V lookup: CDR1 SGHRS, CDR2 YFSETQ. The full variable domain, its missing parts supplied by reference TRBV5-1 and TRBJ1-2, is KAGVTQTPRYLIKTRGQQVTLSCSPISGHRSVSWYQQTPGQGLQFLFEYFSETQRNKGNFPGRFSGRQFSNSRSEMNVSTLELGDSALYLCASSLDGNYGYTFGSGTRLTVV.

The rearrangement uses TRBV7-3 and TRBJ2-7; TRBD1 agrees at 7 bases. The germline CDR1 and CDR2 sequences are SGHTA and FQGTGA. Trimming cost V 0 bases and J 3 bases; bases outside gene matches: 2. The CDR3 length is 14 residues. The CDR3 DNA sequence: TGTGCCAGCAGCTTAACGCCAGGGGGCTACGAGCAGTACTTC. Its translation is CASSLTPGGYEQYF. The full variable domain, in which reference TRBV7-3 and TRBJ2-7 provide the parts outside the CDR3, is GAGVSQTPSNKVTEKGKYVELRCDPISGHTALYWYRQSLGQGPEFLIYFQGTGAADDSGLPNDRFFAVRPEGSVSTLKIQRTERGDSAVYLCASSLTPGGYEQYFGPGTRLTVT.

The genes are TRBV2 and TRBJ1-2; D unresolved. Trimming stripped 8 bases from V and 5 bases from J, with 27 bases between. The CDR3 is made up of 17 amino acids. Germline CDR1 is SNHLY and CDR2 is FYNNEI. DNA of the CDR3: TGTGCCAGCTTGAGGAGGATGGCGGCCGACCTAAGTTATGGCTACACCTTC. It translates to CASLRRMAADLSYGYTF.

The chain carries TRBV4-1 and TRBJ2-7, with D perhaps matching TRBD1 (6 bases). V dropped 3 bases and J dropped 2 bases, with 14 bases sitting between them. CDR3 size: 15 residues. Germline lookup yields CDR1 MGHRA and CDR2 YSYEKL. CDR3 sequence (DNA): TGCGCCAGCAGCCAGGGGCCCCAGGGGACCTACGAGCAGTACTTC. Its protein product is CASSQGPQGTYEQYF.

The chain employs TRBV3-1 (or the pseudogene TRBV3-2) and TRBJ1-5, with D uncertain. Trimming left V 1 base short and J 6 bases short, with 13 bases between. The CDR3 has 15 amino acids. Germline V gives CDR1 LGHDT, CDR2 YNNKEL (reference sequence). The CDR3 region has the DNA TGTGCCAGCAGCCAAGGAACGGGGAGCGGTCAGCCCCAGCATTTT. Translation: CASSQGTGSGQPQHF.

The CDR3 sequence is CASSSYRVSGTEAFF. DNA for the CDR3: TGTGCCAGCAGCTCCTACAGGGTCTCGGGCACTGAAGCTTTCTTT. The rearrangement joins TRBV11-1 to TRBJ1-1, with a weak D call TRBD1 (6 bases). CDR1 and CDR2 from the germline V gene are SGHAT and FQDESV (reference sequence). The CDR3 is 15 amino acids. Trimming took off 4 bases at V and 4 bases at J, with 16 bases between the two ends.